This TCR beta chain is drawn from a study of cytomegalovirus exposure and HLA in healthy donors. Study-wide background: Sequencing of 150 million to 200 million T cells in an earlier analysis found some 100 million unique TCR beta sequences.

A multiplex PCR was run with 60 Vbeta primers and 13 Jbeta primers. The repertoire was sequenced with immunoSEQ multiplex PCR; TCRdb's copy has only in-frame clones and lacks some. The sample consists of about 80,000 clones, 80% of them appearing once. Broader study findings: Presence/absence analyses supposed approximately even sequencing depth among donors. Whilst most TCR sequences proved rare, a subset of public TCRs occurred across many donors. Researchers catalogued around 150 TCR beta chains as cytomegalovirus-associated.

A word on this clone: The target antigen is unknown.

Germline loops: CDR1 LNHDA, CDR2 SQIVND (reference sequence). Trimming pared 5 bases from V and 11 bases from J, leaving 17 bases between. The CDR3 extends over 13 amino acids. Specimen: PBMCs. The chain recombines TRBV19 with TRBJ2-3; no clear D. The sequence was collected from a woman aged 45 to 65 in good health and CMV-seropositive. This chain's CDR3 is CASSAKRREEQYF. The CDR3 DNA reads as TGTGCCAGTAGTGCCAAGAGGAGAGAGGAGCAGTATTTT.